This T cell receptor beta chain was recorded in a study of T cell repertoires in aging, cancer and after chemotherapy. The study's findings and limits: These repertoire data do not allow conclusions about immunological memory after chemotherapy.

The V gene lost 5 bases and the J gene lost 0 bases, with 11 bases spanning the gap. The CDR3 contains 15 residues. Looked up from germline, CDR1 is LNHNV and CDR2 is YYDKDF (reference sequence). Peripheral blood genomic DNA, not sorted cells or RNA, was the template. A mixed TRB-A/B primer pool amplified rearranged TRB by multiplex touch-down PCR. TCRdb passed the multiplex PCR reads through MiXCR, listing each CDR3 protein once. The table shows about 1,700 distinct CDR3 sequences, with 20% to 25% occurring only once. This clonotype is large by share. What it recognizes is unknown. The sequence derives from a human donor with a solid tumor. The chain employs TRBV15 and TRBJ2-1; D might be TRBD2 (6 bases). The specimen was blood. The CDR3 bases are TGTGCCACCAGCCGAGCGGGTAGCTCCTACAATGAGCAGTTCTTC. Its translation: CATSRAGSSYNEQFF.